The source of this T cell receptor beta chain is a study of blood T cell repertoires in COVID-19. This CDR3 spans 13 amino acids. V dropped 10 bases and J dropped 3; count of bases not matched to a gene: 8. Germline V gene sequence: CDR1 LGHDT, CDR2 YNNKEL (reference sequence). This clone was seen only once. Using immunoSEQ multiplex PCR, the repertoire was profiled, and TCRdb retains in-frame clones only, with some absent. The table lists about 280,000 clones, over 75% of them singletons. The sequence came from a human donor in a cohort sampled during active COVID-19. The chain carries TRBV3-1 (or the pseudogene TRBV3-2) and TRBJ2-7; 8 bases fit TRBD1. Sequencing was carried out using peripheral blood. The CDR3 region is CATARTGIYEQYF. The DNA of the CDR3 is TGTGCCACTGCGCGGACAGGGATCTACGAGCAGTACTTC.